This T cell receptor (beta chain) came from a study of T cell repertoires in cytomegalovirus infection. Overall study: Both a matching HLA type and CMV infection were indicated by public TCR beta signatures. Study results and caveats: HLA-C-restricted TCR beta clonotypes specific for CMV led the ex vivo response. Identification of carriers of CMV plus the relevant HLA was performed using cumulative public TCR beta family frequency.

TCRdb called the reads again in MiXCR, with one record for every CDR3 protein. The table includes 200,000 to 300,000 distinct CDR3 sequences, around 13% detected once. The table lists this clonotype with many counts. Antigen unknown. The CDR3 has 14 amino acids. Per the germline V gene, CDR1 is DFQATT and CDR2 is SNEGSKA (reference sequence). V lost 7 bases, J lost 7 bases, and 10 bases stayed unmatched. The chain has TRBV20-1 and TRBJ2-1, with 10 bases aligning to TRBD2. The sample taken for sequencing was PBMCs. The sequence was obtained from a human donor in good health (CMV status not recorded). Some clones in this sample may be carry-over from other donors' samples. Written as DNA, the CDR3 is TGCAGTGTGTCCCCTAGCGGGAGTCGGAATGAGCAGTTCTTC. Translation: CSVSPSGSRNEQFF.